This T cell receptor beta chain was found in a study of regulatory T cells in long-lasting Graves disease. Time point here: persistent/refractory GD, antithyroid drugs over 5 years with positive TRAb. RNA extracted from PBMCs served as the sequencing template. Germline assignment: CDR1 LNHNV and CDR2 YYDKDF (reference sequence). The V end was cut by 1 base, the J end by 5 bases, with 11 bases between. The CDR3 totals 14 residues. Building of the TCR beta libraries involved iRepertoire HTBI primers and Arm-PCR of CDR3 regions. TCRdb re-called the multiplex PCR reads through MiXCR, storing one row per CDR3 protein. In the table there are 650,000 to 700,000 distinct CDR3 sequences, around 30% of which are singletons.

This clonotype was obtained from a female donor with Graves disease. The chain is built from TRBV15 and TRBJ1-1, with a tentative D call TRBD1 (6 bases). Specimen: peripheral blood mononuclear cells (PBMCs), collected when the disease was refractory, from a patient treated with antithyroid drugs. The CDR3 DNA follows: TGTGCCACCAGCAGAGCGACAGGTGTAACTGAAGCTTTCTTT. As protein: CATSRATGVTEAFF.